The next 5 T cell receptor beta chains were all read from a single sample in a study of blood T cell repertoires in COVID-19. Data came from immunoSEQ multiplex PCR; TCRdb stores just in-frame clones and leaves some out. The sample includes about 140,000 clones, around 85% of them seen just once. The sequencing sample was made of peripheral blood. The receptors stem from a man between 50 and 59 years old with acute or convalescent COVID-19.

Written as DNA, the CDR3 is TGCGCCAGCAGCTTGGCCCTAGCGGGAGTAACAGATACGCAGTATTTT. Amino acids: CASSLALAGVTDTQYF. This chain connects TRBV5-1 to TRBJ2-3, with TRBD2 identical over 10 bases. Trimming took 0 bases from V and 3 from J; bases not matched to a gene: 4. The germline gives CDR1 SGHRS, CDR2 YFSETQ. This CDR3 is built from 16 residues.

The rearrangement links TRBV6-5 to TRBJ1-5; weak D call: TRBD1 (6 bases). CDR3 length: 14 residues. CDR1 and CDR2 (germline): MNHEY, SVGAGI. Trimming took off 6 bases at V and 4 bases at J, with 13 bases between the two ends. The CDR3 protein is CASRIQQGNQPQHF. The CDR3 DNA sequence: TGTGCCAGCAGGATACAACAGGGAAATCAGCCCCAGCATTTT.

Here the CDR3 DNA reads TGTGCCAGCAGTTTATCCACAGCCTACGAGCAGTACTTC. Its translation: CASSLSTAYEQYF. J is TRBJ2-7 and V is TRBV28, with unresolved D. The CDR3 is 13 residues long. V gave up 1 base and J gave up 2 bases, with 6 bases separating them. Germline values: CDR1 MDHEN, CDR2 SYDVKM.

The chain links TRBV3-1 (or the pseudogene TRBV3-2) to TRBJ1-1; a possible D gene is TRBD1 (6 bases). Germline V gene sequence: CDR1 LGHDT, CDR2 YNNKEL (reference sequence). V was pared by 1 base and J by 6 bases, with 15 bases between. This CDR3 contains 15 residues. The CDR3 loop reads CASSQGGQGWAEAFF. CDR3 DNA sequence: TGTGCCAGCAGCCAAGGGGGTCAGGGGTGGGCTGAAGCTTTCTTT.

The gene calls are TRBV4-1 and TRBJ2-4, with 9 bases that match TRBD1. CDR1 is MGHRA, CDR2 YSYEKL, per germline. The CDR3 loop spans 18 amino acids. Unmatched junction bases numbered 13, after V lost 4 bases and J lost 3 bases. The CDR3 is CASSPDRGGSWYKNIQYF. Written as DNA, the CDR3 is TGCGCCAGCAGCCCGGACAGGGGAGGGTCATGGTACAAAAACATTCAGTACTTC.